This TCR beta chain emerged from a study of T-cell memory formation after mild COVID-19. Overall study: The study found TCR clusters largely donor specific.

Study-wide results and caveats: Pre-infection memory showed some responding clones, and this suggested that cross-reactive memory joined.

About this clonotype itself: Its antigen is currently unknown.

Germline V gene data show CDR1 as MGHDK and CDR2 as SYGVNS. The ends lost 3 bases at V and 5 bases at J; junction bases unmatched: 5. The CDR3 runs to 15 residues. Using constant-segment primers, 5'RACE produced TCR alpha and TCR beta cDNA libraries carrying sample barcodes and UMIs. TCRdb processed the 5' RACE reads anew with MiXCR; each CDR3 protein has one entry. This sample has around 220,000 distinct CDR3 sequences, with roughly 15% found just once. The V call is TRBV25-1, the J call TRBJ1-2, with TRBD1 matching 11 bases. Material: PBMCs or a T cell subset sorted from them (not recorded which). This TCR was recovered from a man aged 18 to 29 who had mild COVID-19 (a few samples of this study predate the infection). Cell type and time point are not known. The CDR3 DNA reads TGTGCCAGCAGTGAGGGGACAGGGGGTGGATATGGCTACACCTTC. Residues: CASSEGTGGGYGYTF.